These 25 T cell receptor beta chains were all obtained from the same sample, sequenced in a study of response to subunit inactivated influenza vaccine. TCRdb re-called the RT-PCR reads with MiXCR, one entry per CDR3 protein. The sample lists 800,000 or so distinct CDR3 sequences; approximately 22% were seen once. The starting material was PBMCs from blood, obtained 4 to 6 days after vaccination. These receptors came from a man aged 50-60 years who received an inactivated influenza vaccine.

This chain uses TRBV11-1 with TRBJ2-5; 11 nucleotides align to TRBD2. The length of the CDR3 is 18 residues. In germline, CDR1 is SGHAT, CDR2 FQDESV (reference sequence). V trimming: 4 bases; J trimming: 5 bases; junction bases outside the gene matches: 15. The CDR3 DNA follows: TGTGCCAGCAGCTCCCAACCTCTCTTGACTAGCGGGGAGGAGACCCAGTACTTC. It translates to CASSSQPLLTSGEETQYF.

The genes are TRBV20-1 and TRBJ1-5, with no clear D. Trimming pared 3 bases from V and 3 bases from J, leaving 6 bases between. The CDR3 spans 12 residues. CDR1 and CDR2 from the germline V gene are DFQATT and SNEGSKA (reference sequence). In nucleotides, the CDR3 is TGCAGTGCTAGGACCCACAATCAGCCCCAGCATTTT. It translates to CSARTHNQPQHF.

In its sample, this clonotype was seen a few times. The rearrangement links TRBV5-1 to TRBJ2-2; either TRBD1 or TRBD2 may supply D (5 bases each). The germline gives CDR1 SGHRS, CDR2 YFSETQ. This CDR3 is 15 amino acids long. Trimming removed 4 bases from V and 7 bases from J, with 17 bases in between. The CDR3 loop is CASSLWTRGGGELFF. CDR3 nucleotides: TGCGCCAGCAGCCTATGGACACGGGGCGGCGGGGAGCTGTTTTTT.

The chain combines TRBV18 with TRBJ2-3, with no clear D. The CDR3 runs 18 residues. V lost 1 base and J lost 0, with 17 bases in between. Germline lookup yields CDR1 KGHSH and CDR2 LQKENI. CDR3 sequence: CASSPLPKGTGSTDTQYF. The CDR3 DNA sequence: TGTGCCAGCTCACCACTACCCAAGGGAACCGGGAGCACAGATACGCAGTATTTT. Filled out from reference TRBV18 and TRBJ2-3, the complete variable domain reads NAGVMQNPRHLVRRRGQEARLRCSPMKGHSHVYWYRQLPEEGLKFMVYLQKENIIDESGMPKERFSAEFPKEGPSILRIQQVVRGDSAAYFCASSPLPKGTGSTDTQYFGPGTRLTVL.

This clonotype was observed a few times. The chain is built from TRBV29-1 and TRBJ2-7; no clear D gene. Trimming took 6 bases from V and 1 from J, leaving 13 bases between them. This CDR3 is built from 13 residues. Looked up from germline, CDR1 is SQVTM and CDR2 is ANQGSEA. CDR3 sequence (DNA): TGCAGCGTCCCCCCGGATAATTCCTACGAGCAGTACTTC. It specifies CSVPPDNSYEQYF.

V gene TRBV7-9 combines with J gene TRBJ1-2; D possibly corresponds to TRBD1 (6 bases). This CDR3 is 13 amino acids long. The ends were cut back, 3 bases at V and 8 bases at J, with 13 bases in the middle. Germline V gene sequence: CDR1 SEHNR, CDR2 FQNEAQ (reference sequence). The CDR3 loop is CASSLSGGDGYTF. The CDR3 DNA reads as TGTGCCAGCAGCTTGTCCGGGGGCGACGGCTACACCTTC.

This clonotype was counted only a few times. The CDR3 sequence: CASSLLDRRGIQYF. CDR3 DNA sequence: TGTGCCAGCAGTTTATTGGACAGGAGGGGCATTCAGTACTTC. The genes are TRBV27 and TRBJ2-4; D is perhaps TRBD1 (7 bases). The CDR3 sequence is 14 residues long. Germline V gene sequence: CDR1 MNHEY, CDR2 SMNVEV (reference sequence). Trimming stripped 1 base from V and 9 bases from J, with 13 bases between.

There are a few counts of this clonotype. The chain employs TRBV7-9 and TRBJ1-2; D not certain. In germline, CDR1 is SEHNR, CDR2 FQNEAQ (reference sequence). The CDR3 spans 14 residues. V was clipped by 6 bases and J by 3 bases, with 14 bases between them. The CDR3 loop is CASRSTGIYYGYTF. In DNA, the CDR3 is TGTGCCAGCAGAAGTACGGGTATCTACTATGGCTACACCTTC.

The chain has TRBV19 and TRBJ1-1, with D possibly TRBD1 on 6 matching bases. Per the germline V gene, CDR1 is LNHDA and CDR2 is SQIVND (reference sequence). CDR3 length equals 15 residues. V was pared by 6 bases and J by 7 bases, with 21 bases between. This CDR3 reads CASRDQDRNDFEAFF. CDR3 sequence (DNA): TGTGCCAGTAGGGATCAAGACAGGAACGATTTTGAAGCTTTCTTT.

This clonotype was observed a handful of times. The CDR3 reads CASSQDYPGTGFADLGTDTQYF. Written as DNA, the CDR3 is TGCGCCAGCAGCCAAGATTATCCCGGGACAGGGTTTGCGGACTTAGGCACAGATACGCAGTATTTT. V gene TRBV4-1 combines with J gene TRBJ2-3, with 9 bases lining up with TRBD1. Germline lookup yields CDR1 MGHRA and CDR2 YSYEKL. There are 22 residues in the CDR3. Trimming removed 0 bases from V and 1 base from J; junction bases left unmatched: 20.

This clonotype has more than one count but fewer than ten. The chain uses TRBV10-3 and TRBJ2-1; 12 bases agree with TRBD2. The V segment lost 6 bases and the J segment 5 bases; nucleotides outside the gene matches: 5. Per the germline V gene, CDR1 is ENHRY and CDR2 is SYGVKD. CDR3 length: 15 amino acids. The CDR3 loop is CAISGRTSGDNEQFF. CDR3 DNA sequence: TGTGCCATCAGCGGCAGGACTAGCGGGGACAATGAGCAGTTCTTC.

This clonotype has more than one count but fewer than ten. The CDR3 DNA follows: TGTGCCAGCAGCGTAGCCGGGACAGGGACGGGCTACACCTTC. Encoded protein: CASSVAGTGTGYTF. This chain links TRBV9 with TRBJ1-2; TRBD1 matches 9 bases. The CDR3 runs to 14 residues. V shed 0 bases, J shed 8 bases, and the junction held 5 bases outside the gene matches. CDR1 SGDLS and CDR2 YYNGEE come from the germline V gene. Using reference TRBV9 and TRBJ1-2 for the parts outside the CDR3, the full variable domain is DSGVTQTPKHLITATGQRVTLRCSPRSGDLSVYWYQQSLDQGLQFLIQYYNGEERAKGNILERFSAQQFPDLHSELNLSSLELGDSALYFCASSVAGTGTGYTFGSGTRLTVV.

The chain is built from TRBV20-1 and TRBJ2-7; TRBD1 might be the D (6 bases). Per germline, CDR1 DFQATT and CDR2 SNEGSKA (reference sequence). This CDR3 region has 15 residues. V lost 0 bases and J lost 5, with 17 bases in between. The CDR3 sequence is CSARDFRLGDNEQYF. The CDR3 nucleotides read TGCAGTGCTAGAGATTTTCGCCTAGGGGACAACGAGCAGTACTTC.

The chain is built from TRBV7-2 and TRBJ2-3, with 13 bases identical to TRBD2. The germline CDR1 and CDR2 sequences are SGHTA and FQGNSA. V trimming: 5 bases; J trimming: 6 bases; junction bases outside the gene matches: 8. The CDR3 totals 16 residues. The CDR3 region is CASSRRTSGRGDTQYF. CDR3 bases: TGTGCCAGCAGCCGAAGAACTAGCGGGAGGGGGGATACGCAGTATTTT.

V and J are TRBV7-9 and TRBJ2-7; 7 bases map to TRBD1. Germline CDR1 is SEHNR and CDR2 is FQNEAQ (reference sequence). CDR3 size: 14 residues. After removal of 10 bases from V and 6 bases from J, the junction contained 15 bases not matched to a gene. CDR3 region: CATDKGGPQIEQYF. The CDR3 nucleotides read TGTGCCACCGACAAAGGGGGCCCGCAAATCGAGCAGTACTTC.

This clonotype appeared many times. The chain employs TRBV12-3 or TRBV12-4 and TRBJ1-6; the match to TRBD1 covers 9 bases. The J segment lost 8 bases and the V segment lost 6 bases, leaving 5 bases of the junction unmatched. The CDR3 totals 14 residues. CDR3 DNA: TGTGCCAGCAGCCTGGGACAGGGTTATTCACCCCTCCACTTT. Translation: CASSLGQGYSPLHF.

Only a few counts were recorded for this clonotype. The V gene is TRBV27, the J gene TRBJ2-1; 8 nucleotides line up with TRBD2. The CDR3 covers 15 residues. CDR1 and CDR2 from the germline V gene are MNHEY and SMNVEV (reference sequence). V trimming: 6 bases; J trimming: 0 bases; junction bases outside the gene matches: 4. CDR3 sequence reads: CASRGLADSYNEQFF. The CDR3, as DNA: TGTGCCAGCAGAGGACTAGCCGACTCCTACAATGAGCAGTTCTTC.

This clonotype occurred a few times. This chain uses TRBV18 with TRBJ1-1, with D hard to call. The V and J ends lost 4 bases and 3 bases respectively, with 18 bases between them. CDR1 and CDR2 from the germline V gene are KGHSH and LQKENI. The CDR3 is 16 residues long. The CDR3 loop is CASSQRTAEGYTEAFF. The CDR3 DNA sequence: TGTGCCAGCTCACAAAGGACCGCTGAGGGATACACTGAAGCTTTCTTT.

This clonotype was detected only a few times. The J gene is TRBJ1-4, the V gene TRBV28; D gene ambiguous. The CDR3 has 11 amino acids. V gave up 4 bases and J gave up 15 bases, with 12 bases separating them. CDR1 is MDHEN and CDR2 is SYDVKM in the germline V gene. CDR3 in amino acids: CASSSERPMFF. DNA for the CDR3: TGTGCCAGCAGTTCGGAGAGGCCAATGTTTTTT.

This clonotype was seen only a few times. V usage is TRBV27 and J usage is TRBJ1-1; D is ambiguous. This CDR3 is 17 amino acids long. Germline V gene data show CDR1 as MNHEY and CDR2 as SMNVEV (reference sequence). Trimming shortened V by 3 bases and J by 4 bases, and 21 bases separated the two germline ends. DNA for the CDR3: TGTGCCAGCAGTTTGATCCGCCCTCGGTTGGGAGCCACTGAAGCTTTCTTT. Translation: CASSLIRPRLGATEAFF.

This clonotype was detected only a few times. The gene calls are TRBV12-3 or TRBV12-4 and TRBJ2-7; D perhaps matches TRBD2 (6 bases). This CDR3 is 14 amino acids long. Trimming removed 3 bases at V and 2 bases at J, with 11 bases between. Here the CDR3 DNA reads TGTGCCAGCAGTTTTTTAGCGGAGGCCTACGAGCAGTACTTC. Its translation is CASSFLAEAYEQYF.

This clonotype was observed a handful of times. This chain uses TRBV10-2 with TRBJ2-2, with D uncertain. The CDR3 length is 15 residues. The germline gives CDR1 WSHSY, CDR2 SAAADI. V dropped 6 bases and J dropped 3 bases, with 14 bases sitting between them. CDR3 nucleotide sequence: TGCGCCAGCAGGAGGACCGACCTCGACACCGGGGAGCTGTTTTTT. This codes for CASRRTDLDTGELFF.

CDR3 residues: CSARVQWGNEQFF. The CDR3 DNA is TGCAGTGCTAGAGTACAATGGGGGAATGAGCAGTTCTTC. The chain is built from TRBV20-1 and TRBJ2-1, with D possibly called TRBD1 or TRBD2 (5 bases each). The V gene's germline CDR1 is DFQATT and CDR2 SNEGSKA (reference sequence). The CDR3 spans 13 residues. Trimming removed 1 base from V and 7 bases from J, with 11 bases in between.

The V and J genes are TRBV20-1 and TRBJ2-1; 12 nucleotides match TRBD2. Germline CDR1 DFQATT, CDR2 SNEGSKA (reference sequence). This CDR3 is 14 amino acids long. V shed 5 bases, J shed 5 bases, and the junction held 4 bases outside the gene matches. The CDR3 nucleotides are TGCAGTGCTTCTAGCGGGGGGGGACACAATGAGCAGTTCTTC. Its protein is CSASSGGGHNEQFF.

The sample holds many counts of this clonotype. The J gene is TRBJ2-1, the V gene TRBV5-1, with 8 bases fitting TRBD2. Per germline, CDR1 SGHRS and CDR2 YFSETQ. The CDR3 runs 13 residues. Trimming took 4 bases from V and 10 from J; bases not matched to a gene: 7. The CDR3 DNA follows: TGCGCCAGCAGCCCCAATAGCGGGGCGGAGCAGTTCTTC. Translation gives CASSPNSGAEQFF.